The 6 T cell receptor beta chains below come from one sample, sequenced in a study of blood T cell repertoires in COVID-19. Measured with immunoSEQ multiplex PCR; TCRdb has only the in-frame clones, and not every one. In the table there are around 250,000 clones, approximately 84% of which are singletons. Sequencing was done on a sample of PBMCs or T cells enriched from blood (not recorded which). The receptor source for this set is a man aged 50 to 59 who had recovered from COVID-19.

The V and J genes are TRBV3-1 (or the pseudogene TRBV3-2) and TRBJ1-5; maybe TRBD1 (5 bases). The V end lost 4 bases, the J end lost 1 base, and 8 bases lay between the germline ends. Looked up from germline, CDR1 is LGHDT and CDR2 is YNNKEL (reference sequence). This CDR3 has 14 residues. The CDR3 nucleotides are TGTGCCAGCAGCCCCTCAGGGAGCAATCAGCCCCAGCATTTT. This gives the protein CASSPSGSNQPQHF.

The chain links TRBV11-2 to TRBJ2-5, with D perhaps TRBD2 (6 bases). Germline V CDR1 and CDR2: SGHAT, FQNNGV. V lost 2 bases to trimming and J lost 1 base, with 8 bases between them. The CDR3 extends over 14 amino acids. CDR3 nucleotide sequence: TGTGCCAGCAGCTTACGGGGGACCCAAGAGACCCAGTACTTC. The encoded protein is CASSLRGTQETQYF.

This clone turned up a few times. CDR3 region: CASSPGGQGSNYGYTF. CDR3 DNA sequence: TGTGCCAGCAGCCCGGGTGGCCAGGGAAGTAACTATGGCTACACCTTC. This chain connects TRBV11-3 to TRBJ1-2; tentatively, D is TRBD1 (5 bases). V was trimmed by 5 bases and J by 1 base, leaving 17 bases between them. In germline, CDR1 is SGHNT, CDR2 YENEEA. This CDR3 contains 16 residues.

The chain carries TRBV5-1 and TRBJ1-2; TRBD1 might be the D (5 bases). Germline V gene lookup returns CDR1 SGHRS and CDR2 YFSETQ. The CDR3 is 11 residues long. V was shortened by 7 bases and J by 7 bases, with 11 bases between the two germline ends. As DNA, the CDR3 is TGCGCCAGCGCCTCGGGGGTTGGCTACACCTTC. This sequence encodes CASASGVGYTF.

The chain has TRBV15 and TRBJ2-3, with D tentatively TRBD1 (6 bases). Germline assignment: CDR1 LNHNV and CDR2 YYDKDF (reference sequence). This CDR3 has 15 residues. Trimming took 5 bases from V and 3 from J, leaving 15 bases between them. The DNA for the CDR3 is TGTGCCACCAGCTTGCTGAACAGGGCTACAGATACGCAGTATTTT. Its translation is CATSLLNRATDTQYF. The entire variable domain, with the rest obtained from reference TRBV15 and TRBJ2-3, is as follows: DAMVIQNPRYQVTQFGKPVTLSCSQTLNHNVMYWYQQKSSQAPKLLFHYYDKDFNNEADTPDNFQSRRPNTSFCFLDIRSPGLGDTAMYLCATSLLNRATDTQYFGPGTRLTVL.

This chain joins TRBV11-2 and TRBJ2-3; the match to TRBD2 covers 9 bases. Germline loops: CDR1 SGHAT, CDR2 FQNNGV. V was pared by 1 base and J by 9 bases, with 5 bases of the junction left unmatched. The CDR3 is 14 residues long. In DNA form, the CDR3 reads TGTGCCAGCAGCTTAGTGCGGGGGGGTGGGACGCAGTATTTT. Translated: CASSLVRGGGTQYF.